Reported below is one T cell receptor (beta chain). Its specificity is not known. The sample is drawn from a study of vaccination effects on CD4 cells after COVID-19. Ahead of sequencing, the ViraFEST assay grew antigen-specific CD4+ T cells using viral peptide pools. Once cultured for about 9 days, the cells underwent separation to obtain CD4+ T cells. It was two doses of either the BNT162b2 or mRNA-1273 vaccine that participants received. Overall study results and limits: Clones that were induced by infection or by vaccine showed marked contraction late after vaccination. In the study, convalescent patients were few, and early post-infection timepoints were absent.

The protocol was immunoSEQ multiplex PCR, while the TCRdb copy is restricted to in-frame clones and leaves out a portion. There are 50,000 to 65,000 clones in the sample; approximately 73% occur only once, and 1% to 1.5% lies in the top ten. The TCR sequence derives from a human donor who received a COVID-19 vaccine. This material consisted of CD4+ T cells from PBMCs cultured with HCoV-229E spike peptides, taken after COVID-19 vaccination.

The CDR3 here is CASPCAGGSSYNEQFF. The CDR3 DNA follows: TGTGCCAGCCCCTGTGCGGGGGGGAGCTCCTACAATGAGCAGTTCTTC. V is TRBV4-2 and J is TRBJ2-1, with 9 bases that match TRBD2. This CDR3 region has 16 residues. Germline CDR1 is LGHNA and CDR2 is YNFKEQ. V shed 8 bases and J 0 bases; nucleotides not matched to a gene: 8.